What follows are 7 T cell receptor beta chains derived from one specimen sequenced in a study of OX40 agonist ivuxolimab in advanced cancers. The repertoire was sequenced with immunoSEQ multiplex PCR; TCRdb's copy has only in-frame clones and lacks some. The sample includes approximately 81,000 clones, around 90% of them seen just once. Sequencing was performed on CD4+ or CD8+ T cells sorted from blood, taken in a trial of the OX40 agonist ivuxolimab. Every receptor here comes from an adult with an advanced solid tumor such as melanoma, head and neck, liver or kidney cancer.

The chain has TRBV5-1 and TRBJ2-3; the match to TRBD2 covers 8 bases. V lost 4 bases and J lost 3; bases outside the gene matches: 10. Germline loops: CDR1 SGHRS, CDR2 YFSETQ. CDR3 length equals 16 residues. As DNA, the CDR3 is TGCGCCAGCAGCACCGGGACTAGATTCATGACAGATACGCAGTATTTT. Translating it yields CASSTGTRFMTDTQYF. The entire variable domain, with the rest obtained from reference TRBV5-1 and TRBJ2-3, is as follows: KAGVTQTPRYLIKTRGQQVTLSCSPISGHRSVSWYQQTPGQGLQFLFEYFSETQRNKGNFPGRFSGRQFSNSRSEMNVSTLELGDSALYLCASSTGTRFMTDTQYFGPGTRLTVL.

The chain is built from TRBV5-6 and TRBJ2-7, with D perhaps matching TRBD2 (6 bases). The CDR3 has 13 amino acids. The germline V gene encodes CDR1 SGHDT and CDR2 YYEEEE. V lost 4 bases and J lost 4, with 12 bases in between. CDR3 sequence reads: CASSRRRVYEQYF. DNA for the CDR3: TGTGCCAGCAGCCGCCGGAGGGTGTACGAGCAGTACTTC.

This rearrangement joins TRBV28 to TRBJ2-5, with 7 bases matching TRBD1. The V segment lost 5 bases and the J segment 6 bases; nucleotides outside the gene matches: 9. Germline V lookup: CDR1 MDHEN, CDR2 SYDVKM. CDR3 size: 14 residues. This CDR3 reads CASSLQTGSKTQYF. The CDR3 DNA sequence: TGTGCCAGCAGTCTCCAGACAGGGTCAAAGACCCAGTACTTC.

The V call is TRBV6-1, the J call TRBJ2-3; no clear D. The CDR3 is made up of 12 amino acids. The V gene lost 4 bases and the J gene lost 8 bases, with 10 bases spanning the gap. Germline V gene sequence: CDR1 MNHNS, CDR2 SASEGT. For the CDR3, the DNA is TGTGCCAGCAGTGGGGCGTTAGGTACGCAGTATTTT. It is translated as CASSGALGTQYF.

This chain links TRBV5-1 with TRBJ1-1; TRBD1 agrees at 9 bases. The CDR3 is 15 amino acids. Germline V gene sequence: CDR1 SGHRS, CDR2 YFSETQ. With 0 bases clipped from V and 9 bases from J, the junction kept 9 bases outside the gene matches. In nucleotides, the CDR3 is TGCGCCAGCAGCTTGGGCAGGGGACAGGGAATCAAAGCTTTCTTT. Its translation is CASSLGRGQGIKAFF.

This chain joins TRBV18 and TRBJ1-1, with 7 bases aligning to TRBD1. V trimming: 5 bases; J trimming: 5 bases; junction bases outside the gene matches: 5. The CDR3 length is 13 residues. The germline V gene has CDR1 KGHSH and CDR2 LQKENI. CDR3 sequence: CASSTQGRTEAFF. CDR3 DNA sequence: TGTGCCAGCTCAACACAGGGGAGGACTGAAGCTTTCTTT.

V usage is TRBV11-2 and J usage is TRBJ2-5; TRBD2 aligns across 8 bases. V gave up 3 bases and J gave up 5 bases; unmatched junction bases: 8. This CDR3 is built from 15 residues. Germline V gives CDR1 SGHAT, CDR2 FQNNGV. The CDR3 loop reads CASSFPGLGKETQYF. CDR3 nucleotides: TGTGCCAGCAGCTTCCCGGGACTAGGGAAGGAGACCCAGTACTTC. The variable domain in full, completed from reference TRBV11-2 and TRBJ2-5, reads EAGVAQSPRYKIIEKRQSVAFWCNPISGHATLYWYQQILGQGPKLLIQFQNNGVVDDSQLPKDRFSAERLKGVDSTLKIQPAKLEDSAVYLCASSFPGLGKETQYFGPGTRLLVL.